These 2 T cell receptor beta chains were all obtained from the same sample, sequenced in a study of PD-1 blockade in classical Hodgkin lymphoma. Following autologous stem cell transplantation, relapse occurred in every patient, and exposure to brentuximab vedotin varied. TCRdb keeps only in-frame clones here, not all; method: immunoSEQ multiplex PCR. The sample has about 7,100 clones; 60% to 85% are singletons. This specimen consisted of peripheral blood mononuclear cells (PBMCs), obtained at baseline. Every receptor here comes from a human donor with classical Hodgkin lymphoma.

J is TRBJ2-4 and V is TRBV5-8; D might be TRBD1 (5 bases). The CDR3 contains 15 residues. Germline V gives CDR1 SGHTS, CDR2 YDEGEE. Trimming shortened V by 0 bases and J by 1 base, and 8 bases separated the two germline ends. The CDR3 DNA reads as TGTGCCAGCAGCTTGGACAGGTTGGCCAAAAACATTCAGTACTTC. It yields the protein CASSLDRLAKNIQYF.

J is TRBJ1-1 and V is TRBV9, with a tentative D call TRBD1 (5 bases). The CDR3 is made up of 15 amino acids. Germline V gives CDR1 SGDLS, CDR2 YYNGEE. With 0 bases removed from V and 3 bases from J, the gap between germline ends came to 12 bases. The CDR3 reads CASSVASGMDTEAFF. CDR3 DNA: TGTGCCAGCAGCGTAGCTTCAGGGATGGACACTGAAGCTTTCTTT.